The 7 T cell receptor beta chains presented below share a single source sample, sequenced in a study of beta chain features in type 1 diabetes. No antigen has been assigned to these receptors. The authors reverse transcribed all of the isolated RNA, so sequencing captured expressed TCRB transcripts. This table comes from immunoSEQ multiplex PCR, and its TCRdb copy is limited to in-frame clones, with some not included. Of tens of thousands of clones listed, about 69% are singletons. Study-wide points: Type 1 diabetes patients had moderately but significantly shorter TCRB CDR3s in all four CD4+ subsets.

The specimen was Tregs from blood. These receptors were taken from a man younger than 35 with type 1 diabetes.

V is TRBV9 and J is TRBJ2-3, with D possibly TRBD1 on 5 matching bases. The V gene lost 3 bases and the J gene lost 6 bases, with 11 bases spanning the gap. The CDR3 is 13 residues long. CDR1 and CDR2 (germline): SGDLS, YYNGEE. The CDR3, as DNA: TGTGCCAGCAGCGGAAGGGGAATTGATACGCAGTATTTT. It encodes CASSGRGIDTQYF.

This sequence joins TRBV7-2 and TRBJ2-3; TRBD2 matches at 7 bases. This CDR3 spans 18 amino acids. The junction had 16 bases not matched to a gene; V was cut back by 5 bases and J by 2 bases. CDR1 is SGHTA, CDR2 FQGNSA, per germline. CDR3 nucleotides: TGTGCCAGCAGCCCAAAAGGGGCTAGCGGAGGATACACAGATACGCAGTATTTT. It translates to CASSPKGASGGYTDTQYF. The whole variable domain, filled in from reference TRBV7-2 and TRBJ2-3, reads GAGVSQSPSNKVTEKGKDVELRCDPISGHTALYWYRQSLGQGLEFLIYFQGNSAPDKSGLPSDRFSAERTGGSVSTLTIQRTQQEDSAVYLCASSPKGASGGYTDTQYFGPGTRLTVL.

CDR3 amino acids: CASSFFGGQGAEQYF. The CDR3 nucleotides read TGCGCCAGCAGCTTTTTTGGGGGACAGGGGGCCGAGCAGTACTTC. V is TRBV5-1 and J is TRBJ2-7; 12 bases are a match to TRBD1. The CDR3 extends over 15 amino acids. V lost 2 bases to trimming and J lost 6 bases; unmatched junction nucleotides: 6. Per germline, CDR1 SGHRS and CDR2 YFSETQ.

With respect to this clone: Compared with germline, one end of the junction differs, possibly owing to a read error. Other DNA sequences in the same sample also yield this CDR3. V and J are TRBV6-6 and TRBJ1-1, with D perhaps matching TRBD1 (6 bases). The CDR3 is 13 residues long. The germline V gene has CDR1 MNHNY and CDR2 SVGAGI (reference sequence). The CDR3 DNA sequence: TGTGCCAGCCAACCCCAGGGGAACACTGAAGCGTTCTTT. Encoded protein: CASQPQGNTEAFF.

V and J are TRBV12-5 and TRBJ1-4; possible D gene TRBD1, 6 bases. The V gene lost 5 bases and the J gene lost 3 bases, with 22 bases spanning the gap. The CDR3 is 18 residues long. From germline, CDR1 is LGHNT and CDR2 FRNRAP. The CDR3 sequence is CASGLTPDRREANEKLFF. The CDR3 DNA reads as TGTGCTAGTGGTCTAACCCCGGACAGACGGGAAGCTAATGAAAAACTGTTTTTT.

This clone appeared a single time. The rearrangement joins TRBV2 to TRBJ1-1, with a possible D match to TRBD1 (6 bases). With 7 bases removed from V and 1 base from J, the gap between germline ends came to 10 bases. The germline V gene encodes CDR1 SNHLY and CDR2 FYNNEI. This CDR3 region has 13 residues. The CDR3 DNA is TGTGCCAGCACAGGGGCGCGGAACACTGAAGCTTTCTTT. Translated: CASTGARNTEAFF.

The chain joins TRBV27 to TRBJ2-2; TRBD2 is a possible D gene (5 bases). The CDR3 is made up of 15 amino acids. Germline V gene sequence: CDR1 MNHEY, CDR2 SMNVEV (reference sequence). The V end was cut by 3 bases, the J end by 4 bases, with 12 bases between. CDR3 DNA: TGTGCCAGCAGTTTCGCGGGCAGAAGCACCGGGGAGCTGTTTTTT. Translation: CASSFAGRSTGELFF.